A selection of T cell receptor beta chains follows, all from one sample in a study of blood T cell repertoires in COVID-19. TCRdb keeps only in-frame clones here, not all; method: immunoSEQ multiplex PCR. The table records about 170,000 clones, approximately 84% of them present only once. The specimen was PBMCs or T cells enriched from blood (not recorded which). The receptor set was obtained from a woman in her 50s who had recovered from COVID-19. Each CDR3 is given with its conserved first and last residue. The order of the fields is J gene, V gene, clone size, D gene, CDR3 protein. D genes are given only for firm matches. Expanded clones are given a class, and other clones once, few, many or no size at all.

>TRBJ2-1|TRBV2|NA|TRBD2
CASIAGGSYNEQFF
>TRBJ2-3|TRBV24-1|NA|TRBD2
CATSGRGLDTDTQYF
>TRBJ2-7|TRBV6-5|once|NA
CASSYLAVIYEQYF
>TRBJ1-2|TRBV25-1|NA|NA
CASSGYGYTF
>TRBJ1-2|TRBV27|few|TRBD1
CASSIQGANYGYTF
>TRBJ2-1|TRBV11-3|NA|TRBD2
CASSLGPQLAGGYNEQFF
>TRBJ1-1|TRBV18|NA|TRBD1
CASSPPGGPGTGNTEAFF
>TRBJ1-1|TRBV30|NA|TRBD1
CAWNPDRGTEAFF
>TRBJ2-7|TRBV6-6|NA|NA
CASSLTGVGEQYF
>TRBJ2-5|TRBV28|NA|NA
CASSLALGFAETQYF
>TRBJ2-1|TRBV7-2|NA|NA
CASSFGGSRYNEQFF
>TRBJ2-6|TRBV5-1|NA|NA
CASSLEGSGANVLTF
>TRBJ2-1|TRBV5-1|NA|NA
CASSLDPGTNEQFF
>TRBJ2-5|TRBV4-2|NA|NA
CASSQDVGAQETQYF
>TRBJ2-2|TRBV10-2|NA|NA
CASRTDYTGELFF
>TRBJ2-7|TRBV28|few|NA
CAIPRVVWGEDSYEQYF
>TRBJ2-3|TRBV14|NA|NA
CASSPGRRGTQYF
>TRBJ1-5|TRBV19|NA|NA
CASSIDPRGHQPQHF
>TRBJ2-7|TRBV4-1|NA|TRBD2
CASSRGLADIAYEQYF
>TRBJ1-1|TRBV29-1|NA|NA
CSVEFGSTEAFF
>TRBJ2-1|TRBV5-4|NA|TRBD2
CASSSDLSGRGSFF
>TRBJ2-2|TRBV6-4|NA|TRBD2
CASRTFSGSTGELFF
>TRBJ1-2|TRBV28|NA|NA
CASTRQGLYGYTF
>TRBJ1-4|TRBV5-4|NA|TRBD1
CASSLGGTGRTNEKLFF
>TRBJ2-7|TRBV4-3|NA|NA
CASSPQRQSEQYF
>TRBJ2-7|TRBV7-8|few|NA
CASSWESSYEQYF
>TRBJ2-7|TRBV20-1|NA|NA
CSASKGQLNGEQYF
>TRBJ2-1|TRBV28|few|NA
CASSPPLGADYNEQFF
>TRBJ2-3|TRBV5-1|NA|TRBD2
CASSLASGADTQYF
>TRBJ1-1|TRBV7-9|NA|NA
CASSFRGLEAFF
>TRBJ2-5|TRBV24-1|NA|NA
CATSDPTDNLGLETQYF
>TRBJ1-6|TRBV28|once|NA
CASSWRGGMGNSPLHF